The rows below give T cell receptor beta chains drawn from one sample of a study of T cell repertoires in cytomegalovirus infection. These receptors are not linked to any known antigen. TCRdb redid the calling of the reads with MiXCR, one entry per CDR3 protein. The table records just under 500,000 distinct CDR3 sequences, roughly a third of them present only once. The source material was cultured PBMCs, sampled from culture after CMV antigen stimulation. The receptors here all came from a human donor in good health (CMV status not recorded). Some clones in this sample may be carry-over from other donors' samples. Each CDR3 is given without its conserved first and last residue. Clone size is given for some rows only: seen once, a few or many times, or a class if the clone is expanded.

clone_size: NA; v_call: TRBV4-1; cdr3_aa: ASSQGPTVTAF
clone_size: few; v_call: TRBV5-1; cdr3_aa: ASSLEAMRNTEAF
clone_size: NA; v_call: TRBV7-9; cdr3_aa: ASSLGGLDSATNEKLF
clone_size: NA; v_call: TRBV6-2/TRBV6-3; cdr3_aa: ASQGGDYNEQF
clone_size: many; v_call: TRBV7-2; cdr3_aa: ASSLPPGGAGTGELF
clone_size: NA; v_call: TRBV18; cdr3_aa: ASSPTRGHAFYNEQF
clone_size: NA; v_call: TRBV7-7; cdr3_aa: ASSKNPAGPQETQY
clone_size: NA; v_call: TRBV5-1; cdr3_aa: ASKREGNTGQY
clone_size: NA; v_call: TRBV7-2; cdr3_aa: ASSHIPGNTIY
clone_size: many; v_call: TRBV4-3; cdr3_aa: ASSQALGGLIGNTEAF
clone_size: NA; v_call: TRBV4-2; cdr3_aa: ASSQLGRDSQANYGYT
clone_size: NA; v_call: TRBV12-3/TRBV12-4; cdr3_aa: ASSYATGDGYT
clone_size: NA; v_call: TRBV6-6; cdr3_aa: ASSYWGTSGSGDTDTQY
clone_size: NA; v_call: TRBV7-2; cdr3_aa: ASSLSSNAGEAF
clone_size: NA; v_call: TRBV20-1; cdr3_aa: SARAAPRQILTDTQY
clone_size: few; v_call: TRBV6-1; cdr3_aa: ASRKGPTFLLRTEAF
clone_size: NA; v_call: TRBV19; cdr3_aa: ASSIEGGTASEKLF
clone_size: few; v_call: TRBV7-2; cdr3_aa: ASSPDWGNIQY